This TCR beta chain was identified in a study of sequential checkpoint blockade in melanoma. Study-wide background: After both sequences, patients received maintenance nivolumab.

CDR1 is MGHDK, CDR2 SYGVNS, per germline. V lost 6 bases and J 8 bases, leaving 6 bases between the germline ends. The CDR3 contains 10 residues. TCRdb keeps only in-frame clones here, not all; method: immunoSEQ multiplex PCR. The data hold more than 8,000 clones, with 50% to 70% observed a single time. Treatment denoted: randomized to nivolumab then ipilimumab (arm A) or the reverse (arm B). From thawed PBMCs, live CD3+CD8+ cells negative for CD19 and CD56 were sorted. This sequence originates from a human donor with melanoma. Specimen: CD8+ T cells sorted from blood (inferred from file names), collected from a patient given nivolumab and ipilimumab in sequence. This chain links TRBV25-1 with TRBJ2-3; D gene uncertain. The CDR3 sequence is CASRSGTQYF. The CDR3 coding sequence is TGTGCCAGCAGGTCGGGTACGCAGTATTTT.